This T cell receptor (beta chain) emerged from a study of human T cells and chemical hapten exposure. This clonotype was counted a few times. What it binds is not known. This sample's time point: patch test 1, 2 weeks after DPC sensitization. Treatment here: therapeutic diphenylcyclopropenone sensitization with weekly scalp DPC. For the library, individual cDNA molecules each received unique molecular identifiers. TCRdb called the RACE reads again in MiXCR, with one record for every CDR3 protein. The sample includes some 120,000 distinct CDR3 sequences, about an eighth of them seen just once. V shed 5 bases and J shed 0 bases, with 16 bases lying between them. CDR1 SGHTA and CDR2 FQGNSA come from the germline V gene. This CDR3 comprises 17 residues. Study results and limitations: The study found that PT1 expanded TCR counts correlated positively with patch test score. Expanded TCRs created a significantly greater count of big CDR3 similarity clusters than controls did.

V and J are TRBV7-2 and TRBJ1-4, with no clear D. Source: whole blood, taken in connection with sensitization to the hapten diphenylcyclopropenone (DPC). This TCR was recovered from a woman between 45 and 60 years old with alopecia areata. Some clones in this sample may be carry-over from other donors' samples. This CDR3 reads CASSLLPDGATNEKLFF. Here the CDR3 DNA reads TGTGCCAGCAGCCTCTTGCCGGACGGTGCAACTAATGAAAAACTGTTTTTT.